This T cell receptor beta chain was identified during a study of cytomegalovirus exposure and HLA in healthy donors. About the study: Findings of an earlier analysis included about 100 million unique TCR beta sequences from 180 million or so T cells.

Concerning this clone itself: Its antigen is unknown.

This CDR3 is 15 amino acids long. Germline V CDR1 and CDR2: MNHEY, SMNVEV (reference sequence). Trimming left V 3 bases short and J 6 bases short, with 15 bases between. Study-level points and caveats: Published work reported that the classifier diagnosed cytomegalovirus status with high specificity and sensitivity. Relative to equally common others, HLA-associated TCR beta chains showed greater clonal expansion in a later analysis. A later analysis linked a missense DCLRE1C variant to TCR beta V- and J-gene trimming.

PCR involved 60 Vbeta and 13 Jbeta primers. Only in-frame clones appear in the TCRdb table, and some are missing; sequencing was by immunoSEQ multiplex PCR. The table lists around 98,000 clones, 80% to 90% of them singletons. This sequence joins TRBV27 and TRBJ1-5, with D perhaps TRBD1 (6 bases). Source material: PBMCs. This clonotype was sampled from a man between 35 and 55 years old in good health and CMV-seronegative. CDR3 nucleotides: TGTGCCAGCAGTTTCGGGGGGCTAGAGGGTCAGCCCCAGCATTTT. Translated, it gives CASSFGGLEGQPQHF.